This T cell receptor beta chain came from a study of PD-L1 blockade in urothelial cancer (dated by TCRdb to the late 2010s). About the investigation overall: All patients started therapy in the mid-2010s and received atezolizumab 1,200 mg intravenously every 3 weeks. TCR sequencing covered pretreatment tumor samples and matched, serially collected peripheral blood taken before and after atezolizumab treatment. About nine tenths of the roughly 29 patients were males with bladder-origin urothelial cancer, and 18 of 29 reported a prior smoking history. Around 29 patients had pretreatment blood TCR-seq, about 25 had at least one posttreatment blood collection, and about 25 had tumor TCR-seq. Durable clinical benefit was defined as a progression-free survival longer than 6 months, and TCR features were additionally tested against progression-free survival and overall survival. Nine patients achieved durable clinical benefit and around 19 did not. Blood samples gave median yields of about 140,000 T cells and around 88,000 unique TCRs, along with a median clonality of roughly 0.08. In the same patients who had TCR sequencing, pretreatment tumors also underwent whole exome sequencing and RNA sequencing. Patients had an ECOG performance status of 0 or 1 and had received between 0 and 3 prior chemotherapy regimens. Blood samples were analyzed at two time points: 3 weeks after treatment start (second dose) and 6 weeks after treatment start. The study was an exploratory multi-omic analysis of somatic, immune and clinical correlates of response to PD-L1 blockade with atezolizumab in urothelial cancer. General conclusions and limits of the study: Because the sample size was small (n ≈ 27) and many exploratory analyses were performed, the results are intended to be hypothesis-generating. Improved progression-free and overall survival was found to be associated with pretreatment peripheral blood TCR clonality below the median. Patients with durable benefit showed greater expansion of tumor-associated TCR clones in peripheral blood 3 weeks after starting treatment (n = 22, p = 0.022).

In regard to this clone: No cognate antigen has been identified for it. No per-base quality is available; no much larger clone lies one base away.

CDR1 is given as MNHNY and CDR2 as SVGAGI, both from the germline V gene (reference sequence). The CDR3 contains 13 residues, cysteine and phenylalanine counted. Only the CDR3 part of the read is kept: 39 bases, read in frame from the first base. V is reduced by 6 bases and J by 6 bases, leaving a spacing of 11 bases between them. The cohort included 29 patients with locally advanced or metastatic urothelial carcinoma who were treated at Memorial Sloan Kettering on a trial protocol. Peripheral blood mononuclear cells were collected pretreatment and during treatment, with between 1 and 8 total time points per patient. The Qiagen DNeasy Blood extraction kit was used to purify genomic DNA from total PBMCs and tumor samples. PBMCs were collected pretreatment and during treatment, and were isolated and stored as previously described. Synthetic TCR analog templates were spiked into each PCR to estimate absolute template abundance from read counts. TCRbeta CDR3 regions were amplified from genomic DNA with bias-controlled V and J gene primers using the immunoSEQ assay. Sequencing of rearranged TCRbeta segments was done at approximately 20X coverage. The authors' pipeline ran thus. Clustering was used to correct sequencing errors, and CDR3s were annotated against IMGT so that V, D and J genes could be assigned. Only productive TCRbeta rearrangements were used in downstream analyses, excluding out-of-frame or stop-codon sequences. Clonality was calculated as one minus the Shannon entropy normalized by the log of the number of unique productive sequences. Clones differing between time points or between blood and tumor were identified by Fisher's exact test with Benjamini-Hochberg correction at adjusted p below 0.01. The table comes from immuneACCESS by way of TCRdb, which keeps in-frame sequences with V and J called. Part of the clones is missing from these tables; in studies checked, under half for an unresolved V gene and the rest for unknown reasons. V and J calls and clone size come straight from that table; D and trimming were deduced from the DNA. The sample table holds 50,000 to 65,000 clones, of which about 80% were seen once. The top ten clonotypes cover 5.5% to 7% of the sample.

The material sequenced was PBMCs, taken around atezolizumab (anti-PD-L1) treatment. This TCR came from a middle-aged man with urothelial cancer. This chain joins TRBV6-6 to TRBJ1-4; the D segment cannot be called with confidence. CDR3 protein: CASSHSPDEKLFF. The DNA sequence follows: TGTGCCAGCAGCCACAGCCCAGATGAAAAACTGTTTTTT.